This TCR beta chain derives from a study of monozygotic twins with cystic fibrosis. Study-level points and caveats: The repertoire was suggested to be naive-dominated, clonality median approximately 0.0098.

Assay used: immunoSEQ multiplex PCR; TCRdb lists only in-frame clones, some missing. The repertoire holds around 36,000 clones, with approximately 67% as singletons. This clone came up a few times. Its antigen is unknown. The CDR3 spans 13 residues. V lost 2 bases and J 2 bases, leaving 7 bases between the germline ends. CDR1 is SGHVS and CDR2 is FNYEAQ in the germline V gene. Sequencing used blood. J is TRBJ2-7 and V is TRBV7-6; D not resolved. This sequence was found in a girl between 10 and 17 years old with cystic fibrosis. The CDR3 region is CASSLTPTYEQYV. The CDR3 DNA reads TGTGCCAGCAGCTTAACTCCAACCTACGAGCAGTACGTC.